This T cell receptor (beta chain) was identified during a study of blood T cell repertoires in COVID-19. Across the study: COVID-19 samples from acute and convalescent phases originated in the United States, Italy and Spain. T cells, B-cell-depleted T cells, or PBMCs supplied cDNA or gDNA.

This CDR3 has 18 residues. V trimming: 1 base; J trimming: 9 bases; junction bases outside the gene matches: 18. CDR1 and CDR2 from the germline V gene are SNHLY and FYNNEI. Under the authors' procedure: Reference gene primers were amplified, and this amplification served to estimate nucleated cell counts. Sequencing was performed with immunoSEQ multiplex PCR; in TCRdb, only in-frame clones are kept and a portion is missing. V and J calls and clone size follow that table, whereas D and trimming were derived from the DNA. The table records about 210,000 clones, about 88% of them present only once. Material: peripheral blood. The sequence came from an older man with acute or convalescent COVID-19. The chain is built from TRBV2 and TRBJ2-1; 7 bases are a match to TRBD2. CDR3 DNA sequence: TGTGCCAGCAGTGAAGGGGAGCTAGCGGTAGTTGTAACCGGTGAGCAGTTCTTC. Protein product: CASSEGELAVVVTGEQFF.